Here is one T cell receptor (beta chain) with its context. This record belongs to a study of metastatic and nonmetastatic thyroid tumors. Not a single patient had been given any form of treatment at any point before undergoing thyroid surgery. TCRdb recomputed clones from the PCR reads via MiXCR. The sample records around 50,000 clones, less than 25% being singletons. CDR3 length equals 15 residues. Germline V CDR1 and CDR2: MDHEN, SYDVKM. Trimming cost V 2 bases and J 3 bases; bases outside gene matches: 6. The source is a male donor with papillary thyroid cancer or a benign thyroid nodule (not recorded which). Some clones in this sample may be carry-over from other donors' samples. This chain connects TRBV28 to TRBJ2-7; 8 bases are a match to TRBD1. The sample comprised blood. CDR3 amino acids: CASSLADRGGYEQYF. CDR3 bases: TGTGCCAGCAGTTTAGCTGACAGGGGAGGCTACGAGCAGTACTTC.